The subject of this entry is one TCR beta chain. Its antigen is not yet known. No clone much larger than this one lies a single base away; base qualities are absent. The entry originates in a study of blood T cells in healthy people across ages (dated by TCRdb to between 2015 and 2016). For the wider study: In model experiments, roughly one uniquely barcoded TCR beta cDNA molecule per two T cells was captured by template switching. Age-related changes in TCR beta repertoire diversity were measured in the study by deep sequencing normalized with unique cDNA molecular identifiers. The donors were split into four age groups: young (average 16 years), middle-aged (around 40), aged (more than 60) and long-lived (under 85). Donors of different ages were randomly distributed across sequencing lanes to avoid experimental bias. The study analyzed two additional independent replicas of 1 million unique cDNA reads from the same blood draw for two donors, one aged 18 to 29 and one aged 80 or older.

The roughly 39 donors, aged 6 to 90 years, were systemically healthy Caucasian individuals from Russia. Around 9.7 milliliters of peripheral blood were collected from each donor into EDTA-treated Vacutainer tubes. Ficoll-Paque density-gradient centrifugation was used to isolate PBMCs, with at least 6.5 million obtained per sample. Total RNA, at least 6 micrograms per sample, was extracted from PBMCs with Trizol reagent. Naive CD45RAhigh/CD27high T cell percentages were measured by flow cytometry on a PBMC aliquot from every donor. The paper's findings and limits, for the study overall: Observed TCR beta diversity per million T cells fell roughly linearly with age, and a significant reduction was already apparent by age about 38. Because profiling used bulk unsorted PBMCs, naive and antigen-experienced compartments could not be compared conclusively. Estimates of total diversity based on one million sequenced T cells were considered lower bounds and underestimates. Donor CMV infection status was unknown, potentially confounding age-related changes in expanded clonotypes. Compared with the aged group, more naive CD4+ T cells, fewer expanded clones and increased TCR diversity were shown by the long-lived group, suggesting age selection. A strong correlation was found between observed TCR beta diversity and the percentage of naive T cells measured by flow cytometry.

Library method: 5' RACE. TCRdb records Illumina HiSeq 2500 as the sequencer. A second PCR of about 6 to 12 cycles was run with a J-beta primer mix and a sample-barcoded 5' primer. Each TCR beta cDNA molecule received a unique molecular identifier from a template-switch 5' adaptor carrying 12 random nucleotides. Each sample yielded at least 2.5 million CDR3-containing paired-end reads. First-strand cDNA was synthesized from all RNA with the Mint cDNA synthesis kit, primed by a TRBC-specific oligonucleotide. After uracil-DNA glycosylase treatment, a first 18-cycle PCR used universal primers M1SS and BC2_uni_R on all cDNA. Under the source paper's analysis protocol: Normalization of each sample was performed by random selection of 1 million high-quality reads, each carrying a distinct molecular identifier. Instead of being binned into consensus sequences, reads with shared molecular identifiers were discarded. MiTCR, run with a Q25 quality threshold and the strictest error-elimination algorithm, handled CDR3 identification, clonotype clustering and error correction. A nonparametric unseen species model with Euler transformation was used to estimate a lower bound on total TCR beta diversity. TCRdb ran its own pipeline on the public reads, namely fastp trimming at Q25 and MiXCR clone calling, and kept in-frame beta chains. Entries that share a CDR3 protein sequence are merged under the most common genes and DNA. These V and J calls derive from TCRdb rather than the authors' analysis. This sample comprises about a million distinct CDR3 sequences, approximately 50% of them detected only once. Of the sample, about 22% is held by the ten largest clones.

The TCR was taken from a woman in her sixties in good health. The sequenced sample consisted of blood.

The sequence in DNA is TGCGCCAGCAGCCCCCATGGGACTAGTTCCTACGAGCAGTACTTC. This sequence encodes CASSPHGTSSYEQYF. The rearranged chain carries TRBV5-1 and TRBJ2-7; 8 bases in the middle match TRBD2. The CDR3 spans 15 residues, from the cysteine through the phenylalanine. Only the CDR3 portion is preserved as DNA: 45 bases, with reading frame beginning at the first base. The germline V gene gives CDR1 as SGHRS and CDR2 as YFSETQ. V ends up 4 bases short and J 1 base short, with an unmatched junction base count of 7.